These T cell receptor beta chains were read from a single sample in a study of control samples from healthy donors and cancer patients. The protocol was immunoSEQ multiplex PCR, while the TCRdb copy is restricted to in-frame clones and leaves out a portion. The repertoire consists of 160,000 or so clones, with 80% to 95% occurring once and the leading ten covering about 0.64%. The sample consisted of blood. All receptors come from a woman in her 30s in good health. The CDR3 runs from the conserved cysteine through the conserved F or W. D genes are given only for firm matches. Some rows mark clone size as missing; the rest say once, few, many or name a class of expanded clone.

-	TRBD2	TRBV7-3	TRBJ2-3	TGTGCCAGCAGCTCGATAGCGGGGGGCACAGATACGCAGTATTTT	CASSSIAGGTDTQYF
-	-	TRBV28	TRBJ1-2	TGTGCCAGCAGCCTAGTTATAGGTGGCTACACCTTC	CASSLVIGGYTF
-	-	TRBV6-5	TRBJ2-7	TGTGCCAGCAGTTACTCGGGGGGCACGGCGGAGCAGTACTTC	CASSYSGGTAEQYF
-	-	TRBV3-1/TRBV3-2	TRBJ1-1	TGTGCCAGCAGTATGAGGGTTGGGACTGAAGCTTTCTTT	CASSMRVGTEAFF
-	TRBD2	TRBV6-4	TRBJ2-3	TGTGCCAGCAGTCATAGCGGGAGTGGTGGAGATACGCAGTATTTT	CASSHSGSGGDTQYF
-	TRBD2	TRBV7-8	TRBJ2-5	TGTGCCAGCAGCCCAGCTACTAGCGGGAGTGTCCAAGAGACCCAGTACTTC	CASSPATSGSVQETQYF
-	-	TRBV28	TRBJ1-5	TGTGCCAGCAGTCTCGGGCCGGGGGATAGCAATCAGCCCCAGCATTTT	CASSLGPGDSNQPQHF
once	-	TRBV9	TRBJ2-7	TGTGCCAGCAGCGTAGACAGCAGCTCCTACGAGCAGTACTTC	CASSVDSSSYEQYF
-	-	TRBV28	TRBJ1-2	TGTGCCAGCAGTTTCCGGACAGTAGCCCGCTCTGGCTACACCTTC	CASSFRTVARSGYTF
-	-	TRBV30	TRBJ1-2	TGTGCCTGGACGGACCCCGGGGGGCCATTCCGTGGCTACACCTTC	CAWTDPGGPFRGYTF
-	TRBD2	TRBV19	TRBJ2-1	TGTGCCAGTAGTCTCCCGGGGGGTCTTTCTTACAATGAGCAGTTCTTC	CASSLPGGLSYNEQFF
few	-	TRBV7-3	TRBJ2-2	TGTGCCAGCAGCTTAATGAACACCGGGGAGCTGTTTTTT	CASSLMNTGELFF
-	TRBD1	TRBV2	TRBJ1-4	TGTGCCAGCAGTTCAGGGGGCGTTAGTGAAAAACTGTTTTTT	CASSSGGVSEKLFF
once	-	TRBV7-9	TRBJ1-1	TGTGCCAGCAGCCCAGTAGAGGGGTATGAAGCTTTCTTT	CASSPVEGYEAFF
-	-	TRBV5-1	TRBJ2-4	TGCGCCAGCAGACGGGAGACCAAAAACATTCAGTACTTC	CASRRETKNIQYF
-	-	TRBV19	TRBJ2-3	TGTGCCAGTAGTATCGGCGCTTCTAGCACAGATACGCAGTATTTT	CASSIGASSTDTQYF
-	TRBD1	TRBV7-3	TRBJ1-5	TGTGCCAGCAGTAGGACAGGCGGAGAGCCCCAGCATTTT	CASSRTGGEPQHF
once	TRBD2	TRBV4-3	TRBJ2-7	TGCGCCAGCAGCCAACTACTAGCGGGAGACGAGTACGAGCAGTACTTC	CASSQLLAGDEYEQYF
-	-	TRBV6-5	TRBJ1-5	TGTGCCAGCAGCAGGGTGTGGAATCAGCCCCAGCATTTT	CASSRVWNQPQHF
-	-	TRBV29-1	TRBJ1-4	TGCAGCGTTGAAGATCCGATTGATGAAAAACTGTTTTTT	CSVEDPIDEKLFF